The 13 T cell receptor beta chains below all came from one sample that was sequenced in a study of blood T cell repertoires in COVID-19. Clones were sequenced by immunoSEQ multiplex PCR, and TCRdb holds only the in-frame ones, with some missing. The data show about 68,000 clones, approximately 80% seen once. Sequencing was carried out using peripheral blood. These receptors originate from an elderly man with acute or convalescent COVID-19.

The V gene is TRBV5-1, the J gene TRBJ1-1, with TRBD1 matching 8 bases. V shed 0 bases and J 4 bases; nucleotides not matched to a gene: 5. Germline V gene data show CDR1 as SGHRS and CDR2 as YFSETQ. The CDR3 runs 15 residues. The CDR3 DNA is TGCGCCAGCAGCTTGGCAGGGGGCGTGATCACTGAAGCTTTCTTT. Its protein product is CASSLAGGVITEAFF.

This clone has more than one count but fewer than ten. This rearrangement joins TRBV6-5 to TRBJ2-7, with D possibly matching TRBD1 (6 bases). Germline V CDR1 and CDR2: MNHEY, SVGAGI. The CDR3 runs to 14 residues. V lost 2 bases and J lost 0, with 8 bases in between. The CDR3, as DNA: TGTGCCAGCAGTTACACAGGGTCCTCCTACGAGCAGTACTTC. It codes for CASSYTGSSYEQYF.

The V call is TRBV5-1, the J call TRBJ2-1; 9 positions match TRBD2. With V trimmed by 1 base and J by 6 bases, 8 bases remained unmatched. There are 16 residues in the CDR3. The germline CDR1 and CDR2 sequences are SGHRS and YFSETQ. CDR3 nucleotides: TGCGCCAGCAGCTTGCCGGGACTAGCCGTGTTCAATGAGCAGTTCTTC. Translated, it gives CASSLPGLAVFNEQFF.

In its sample, this clone was seen once. The chain uses TRBV7-2 and TRBJ2-3; 7 bases map to TRBD2. From germline, CDR1 is SGHTA and CDR2 FQGNSA. Trimming at V came to 2 bases and at J to 3 bases, leaving 8 bases not matched to a gene. The CDR3 is 16 residues long. As DNA, the CDR3 is TGTGCCAGCAGCTTATCTGTGGGGCGGGGGACAGATACGCAGTATTTT. Protein: CASSLSVGRGTDTQYF. Full variable domain (rest looked up from reference TRBV7-2 and TRBJ2-3): GAGVSQSPSNKVTEKGKDVELRCDPISGHTALYWYRQSLGQGLEFLIYFQGNSAPDKSGLPSDRFSAERTGGSVSTLTIQRTQQEDSAVYLCASSLSVGRGTDTQYFGPGTRLTVL.

The table lists this clone with a count of one. J is TRBJ2-3 and V is TRBV7-6; a weak D match, TRBD1 (6 bases). Trimming cost V 4 bases and J 7 bases, with 18 bases left between them. CDR3 length: 15 residues. Germline CDR1 SGHVS, CDR2 FNYEAQ. CDR3 nucleotides: TGTGCCAGCAGCTCCACCGGCACAGGGACAAATACGCAGTATTTT. Protein sequence: CASSSTGTGTNTQYF.

The chain couples TRBV15 to TRBJ2-5; 9 bases fit TRBD1. The V gene's germline CDR1 is LNHNV and CDR2 YYDKDF (reference sequence). The CDR3 runs to 13 residues. With 5 bases clipped from V and 5 bases from J, the junction kept 3 bases outside the gene matches. The CDR3 bases are TGTGCCACCAGCCGGGACAGGGCGGAGACCCAGTACTTC. Encoded protein: CATSRDRAETQYF. The complete variable domain, with remaining parts taken from reference TRBV15 and TRBJ2-5, reads DAMVIQNPRYQVTQFGKPVTLSCSQTLNHNVMYWYQQKSSQAPKLLFHYYDKDFNNEADTPDNFQSRRPNTSFCFLDIRSPGLGDTAMYLCATSRDRAETQYFGPGTRLLVL.

This clone was recorded only once. This chain connects TRBV15 to TRBJ2-1; D possibly corresponds to TRBD1 (6 bases). V was shortened by 0 bases and J by 10 bases, with 16 bases between the two germline ends. Germline values: CDR1 LNHNV, CDR2 YYDKDF (reference sequence). The CDR3 has 15 residues. The CDR3 loop reads CATSRDFGTPPEQFF. CDR3 bases: TGTGCCACCAGCAGAGATTTCGGGACACCCCCCGAGCAGTTCTTC.

The chain employs TRBV6-6 and TRBJ2-1, with 12 bases matching TRBD2. Germline assignment: CDR1 MNHNY and CDR2 SVGAGI (reference sequence). J was trimmed by 9 bases and V by 3 bases; bases with no gene match: 3. CDR3 length: 14 amino acids. The CDR3 nucleotides read TGTGCCAGCAGTTATCCTAGCGGGAGGGGTGAGCAGTTCTTC. Protein: CASSYPSGRGEQFF.

This chain uses TRBV27 with TRBJ1-5, with TRBD1 identical over 8 bases. The CDR3 has 15 residues. Unmatched junction bases numbered 3, after V lost 5 bases and J lost 0 bases. The V gene's germline CDR1 is MNHEY and CDR2 SMNVEV (reference sequence). The CDR3 region is CASSGDRNSNQPQHF. The CDR3 region has the DNA TGTGCCAGCAGTGGGGACAGGAATAGCAATCAGCCCCAGCATTTT.

This chain uses TRBV6-5 with TRBJ1-1, with a tentative D call TRBD1 (6 bases). Germline values: CDR1 MNHEY, CDR2 SVGAGI. V was cut by 2 bases and J by 6 bases, with 13 bases left in between. This CDR3 contains 14 residues. The CDR3 bases are TGTGCCAGCAGTTACGGGAACAGGGCCGCTGAAGCTTTCTTT. The encoded protein is CASSYGNRAAEAFF.

CDR3 protein: CASSPRTGPLNTEAFF. The CDR3 region has the DNA TGTGCCAGCTCACCACGGACAGGGCCCCTGAACACTGAAGCTTTCTTT. This sequence joins TRBV18 and TRBJ1-1; TRBD1 matches at 8 bases. CDR3 length equals 16 residues. V shed 1 base and J 0 bases; nucleotides not matched to a gene: 4. Per germline, CDR1 KGHSH and CDR2 LQKENI.

This chain joins TRBV3-1 (or the pseudogene TRBV3-2) and TRBJ2-2; 12 nucleotides line up with TRBD1. J lost 3 bases, V lost 4 bases, and 6 bases had no gene match. This CDR3 contains 17 residues. CDR1 is LGHDT and CDR2 is YNNKEL in the germline V gene (reference sequence). The CDR3 sequence is CASSPGTGGGYTGELFF. CDR3 DNA sequence: TGTGCCAGCAGCCCCGGGACAGGGGGCGGTTACACCGGGGAGCTGTTTTTT.

This rearrangement joins TRBV2 to TRBJ1-6; no clear D. This CDR3 is built from 12 residues. The V end was cut by 6 bases, the J end by 5 bases, with 5 bases between. Germline CDR1 SNHLY, CDR2 FYNNEI. The chain's CDR3 is CASSGNNSPLHF. CDR3 in DNA: TGTGCCAGCAGCGGGAATAATTCACCCCTCCACTTT.